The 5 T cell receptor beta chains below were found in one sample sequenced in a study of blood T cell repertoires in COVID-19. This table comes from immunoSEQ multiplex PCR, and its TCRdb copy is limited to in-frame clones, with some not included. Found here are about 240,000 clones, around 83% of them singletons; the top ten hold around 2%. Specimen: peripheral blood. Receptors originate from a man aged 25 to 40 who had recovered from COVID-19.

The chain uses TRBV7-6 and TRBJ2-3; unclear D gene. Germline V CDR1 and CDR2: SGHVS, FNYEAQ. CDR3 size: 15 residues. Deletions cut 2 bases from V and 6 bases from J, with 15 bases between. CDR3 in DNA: TGTGCCAGCAGCTTAAGCTATGCCGTGAGGGATACGCAGTATTTT. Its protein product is CASSLSYAVRDTQYF.

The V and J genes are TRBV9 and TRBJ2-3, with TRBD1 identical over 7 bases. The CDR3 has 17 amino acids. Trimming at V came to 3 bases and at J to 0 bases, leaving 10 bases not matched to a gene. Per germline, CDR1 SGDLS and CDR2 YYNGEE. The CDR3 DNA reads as TGTGCCAGCAGCGACGATGTGACAGGGCCTAGCACAGATACGCAGTATTTT. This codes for CASSDDVTGPSTDTQYF.

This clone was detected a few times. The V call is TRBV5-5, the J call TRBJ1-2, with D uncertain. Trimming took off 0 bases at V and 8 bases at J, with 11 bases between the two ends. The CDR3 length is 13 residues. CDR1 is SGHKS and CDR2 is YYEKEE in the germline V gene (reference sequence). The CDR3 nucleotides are TGTGCCAGCAGCTTGGTGCCAGGCCTCGGCTACACCTTC. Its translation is CASSLVPGLGYTF. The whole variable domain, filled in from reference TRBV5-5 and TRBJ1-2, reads DAGVTQSPTHLIKTRGQQVTLRCSPISGHKSVSWYQQVLGQGPQFIFQYYEKEERGRGNFPDRFSARQFPNYSSELNVNALLLGDSALYLCASSLVPGLGYTFGSGTRLTVV.

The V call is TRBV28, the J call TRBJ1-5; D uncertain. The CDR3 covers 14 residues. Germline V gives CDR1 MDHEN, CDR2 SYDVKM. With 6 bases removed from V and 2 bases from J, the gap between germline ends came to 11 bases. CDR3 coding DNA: TGTGCCAGCAGCAGGATCGATGGCAATCAGCCCCAGCATTTT. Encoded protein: CASSRIDGNQPQHF.

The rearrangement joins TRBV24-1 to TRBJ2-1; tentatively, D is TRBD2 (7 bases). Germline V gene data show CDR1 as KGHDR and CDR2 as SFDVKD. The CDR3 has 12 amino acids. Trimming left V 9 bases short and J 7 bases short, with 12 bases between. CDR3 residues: CATGGAHNEQFF. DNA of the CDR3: TGTGCCACCGGGGGGGCACATAATGAGCAGTTCTTC.